This TCR beta chain comes out of a study of blood T cell repertoires in COVID-19. Original processing methods: Cell counts per sample came from amplifying reference gene primers. Measured with immunoSEQ multiplex PCR; TCRdb has only the in-frame clones, and not every one. The DNA was the basis for D and trimming; V, J and clone size are from that table. This sample carries over 150,000 clones, about 80% of them seen once, and the ten largest clones take 12%. Sequenced material: peripheral blood. The clonotype originates from a woman aged 60-75 years with COVID-19, enrolled during active disease.

CDR3 protein: CASSRQIANTGELFF. In nucleotides, the CDR3 is TGTGCCAGCAGCCGACAGATAGCGAACACCGGGGAGCTGTTTTTT. This rearrangement joins TRBV9 to TRBJ2-2; weak D call: TRBD1 (5 bases). Germline CDR1 SGDLS, CDR2 YYNGEE. The CDR3 extends over 15 amino acids. The V end was cut by 4 bases, the J end by 0 bases, with 10 bases between.